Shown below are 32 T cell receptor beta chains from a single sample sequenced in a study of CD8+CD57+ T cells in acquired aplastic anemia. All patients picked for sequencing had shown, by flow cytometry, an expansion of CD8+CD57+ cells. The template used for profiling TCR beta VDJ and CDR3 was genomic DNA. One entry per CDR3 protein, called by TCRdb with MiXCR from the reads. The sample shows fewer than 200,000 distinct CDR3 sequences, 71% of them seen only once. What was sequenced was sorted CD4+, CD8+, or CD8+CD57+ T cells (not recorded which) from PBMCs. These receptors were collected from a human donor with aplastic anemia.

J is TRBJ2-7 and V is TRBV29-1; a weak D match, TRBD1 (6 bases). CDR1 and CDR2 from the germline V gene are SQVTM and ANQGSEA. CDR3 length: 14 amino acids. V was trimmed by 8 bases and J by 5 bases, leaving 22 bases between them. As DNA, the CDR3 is TGCAGCTCATCACGCGGACAGCCGGGGCACGAGCAGTACTTC. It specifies CSSSRGQPGHEQYF.

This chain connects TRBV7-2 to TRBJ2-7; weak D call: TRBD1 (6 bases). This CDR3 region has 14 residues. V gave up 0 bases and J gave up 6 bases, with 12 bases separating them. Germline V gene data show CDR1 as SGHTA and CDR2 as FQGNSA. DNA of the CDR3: TGTGCCAGCAGCTTAGCCCGAAAAGGGGGCGAGCAGTACTTC. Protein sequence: CASSLARKGGEQYF.

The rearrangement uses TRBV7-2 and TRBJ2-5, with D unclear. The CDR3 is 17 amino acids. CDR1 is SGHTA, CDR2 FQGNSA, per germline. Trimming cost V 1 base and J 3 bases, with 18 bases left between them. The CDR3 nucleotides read TGTGCCAGCAGCTTAGATCCCCCCAGGCACCCCAAAGAGACCCAGTACTTC. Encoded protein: CASSLDPPRHPKETQYF.

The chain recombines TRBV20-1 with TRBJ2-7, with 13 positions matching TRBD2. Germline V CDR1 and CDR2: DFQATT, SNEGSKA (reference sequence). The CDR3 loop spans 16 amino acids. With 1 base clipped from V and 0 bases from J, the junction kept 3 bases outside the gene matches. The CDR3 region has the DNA TGCAGTGCTAGAGGGACTAGCGGGGGAAGCTCCTACGAGCAGTACGTC. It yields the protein CSARGTSGGSSYEQYV.

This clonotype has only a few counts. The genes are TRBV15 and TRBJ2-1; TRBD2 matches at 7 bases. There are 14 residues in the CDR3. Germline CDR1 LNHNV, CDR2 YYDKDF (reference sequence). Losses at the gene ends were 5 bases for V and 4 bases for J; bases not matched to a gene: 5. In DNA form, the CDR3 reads TGTGCCACCAGCTGGAGCGGGAAGTACAATGAGCAGTTCTTC. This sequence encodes CATSWSGKYNEQFF.

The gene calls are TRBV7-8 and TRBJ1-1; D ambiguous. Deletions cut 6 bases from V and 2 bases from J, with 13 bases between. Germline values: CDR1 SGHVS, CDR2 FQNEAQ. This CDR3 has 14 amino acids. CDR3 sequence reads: CASSVARKNTEAFF. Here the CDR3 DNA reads TGTGCCAGCAGTGTAGCCAGAAAAAACACTGAAGCTTTCTTT.

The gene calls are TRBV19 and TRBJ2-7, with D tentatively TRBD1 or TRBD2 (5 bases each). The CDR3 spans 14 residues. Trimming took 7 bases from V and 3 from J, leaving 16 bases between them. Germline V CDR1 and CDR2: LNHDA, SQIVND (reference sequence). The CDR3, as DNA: TGTGCCAGTAAGCCGACAGTGGGGGTCTACGAGCAGTACTTC. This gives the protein CASKPTVGVYEQYF.

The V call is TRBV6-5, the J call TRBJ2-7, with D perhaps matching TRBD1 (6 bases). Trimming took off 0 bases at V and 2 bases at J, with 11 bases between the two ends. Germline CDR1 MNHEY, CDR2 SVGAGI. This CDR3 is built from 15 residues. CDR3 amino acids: CASSYSDSRAYEQYF. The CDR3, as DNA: TGTGCCAGCAGTTACTCGGACAGTCGAGCCTACGAGCAGTACTTC.

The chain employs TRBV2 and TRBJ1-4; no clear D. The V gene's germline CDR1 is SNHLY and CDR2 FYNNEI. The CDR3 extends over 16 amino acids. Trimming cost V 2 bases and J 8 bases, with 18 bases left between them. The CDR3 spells CASSELRNPYGEKLFF. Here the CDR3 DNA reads TGTGCCAGCAGTGAATTACGGAACCCGTATGGGGAAAAACTGTTTTTT.

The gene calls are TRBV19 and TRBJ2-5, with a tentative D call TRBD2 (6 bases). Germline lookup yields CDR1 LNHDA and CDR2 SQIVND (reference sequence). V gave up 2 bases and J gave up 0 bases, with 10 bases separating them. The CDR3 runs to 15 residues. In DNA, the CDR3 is TGTGCCAGTAGTATACGCCGGGACTACCAAGAGACCCAGTACTTC. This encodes CASSIRRDYQETQYF.

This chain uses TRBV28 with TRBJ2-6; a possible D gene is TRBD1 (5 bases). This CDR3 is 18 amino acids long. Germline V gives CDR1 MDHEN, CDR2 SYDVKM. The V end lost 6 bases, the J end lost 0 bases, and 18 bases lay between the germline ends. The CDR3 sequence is CASRGLLTGISGANVLTF. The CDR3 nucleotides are TGTGCCAGCAGAGGTCTGCTTACAGGAATCTCTGGGGCCAACGTCCTGACTTTC.

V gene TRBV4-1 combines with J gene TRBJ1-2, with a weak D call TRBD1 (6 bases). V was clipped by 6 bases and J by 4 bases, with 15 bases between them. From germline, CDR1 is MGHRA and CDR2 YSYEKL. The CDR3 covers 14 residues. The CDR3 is CASRPRDTGYGYTF. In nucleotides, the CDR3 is TGCGCCAGCAGACCCCGGGACACCGGCTATGGCTACACCTTC.

The CDR3 protein is CAWSVPGGLSNYGYTF. The CDR3 DNA reads TGTGCCTGGAGTGTACCGGGAGGGTTATCTAACTATGGCTACACCTTC. This rearrangement joins TRBV30 to TRBJ1-2; D ambiguous. V was cut by 0 bases and J by 0 bases, with 14 bases left in between. The CDR3 is 16 amino acids. Germline V gene data show CDR1 as GTSNPN and CDR2 as SVGIG (reference sequence). The entire variable domain, with the rest obtained from reference TRBV30 and TRBJ1-2, is as follows: SQTIHQWPATLVQPVGSPLSLECTVEGTSNPNLYWYRQAAGRGLQLLFYSVGIGQISSEVPQNLSASRPQDRQFILSSKKLLLSDSGFYLCAWSVPGGLSNYGYTFGSGTRLTVV.

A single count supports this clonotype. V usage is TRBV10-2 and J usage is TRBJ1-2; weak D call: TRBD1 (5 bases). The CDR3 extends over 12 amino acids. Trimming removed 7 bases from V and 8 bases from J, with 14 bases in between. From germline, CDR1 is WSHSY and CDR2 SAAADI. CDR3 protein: CASTQTGGGYTF. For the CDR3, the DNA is TGCGCCAGCACCCAGACGGGGGGGGGCTACACCTTC.

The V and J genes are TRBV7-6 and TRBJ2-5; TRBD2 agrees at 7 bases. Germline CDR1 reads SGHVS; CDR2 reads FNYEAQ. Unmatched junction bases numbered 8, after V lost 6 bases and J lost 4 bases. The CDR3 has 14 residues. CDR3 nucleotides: TGTGCCAGCAGTTCGGGACTACTTTCAGAGACCCAGTACTTC. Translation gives CASSSGLLSETQYF.

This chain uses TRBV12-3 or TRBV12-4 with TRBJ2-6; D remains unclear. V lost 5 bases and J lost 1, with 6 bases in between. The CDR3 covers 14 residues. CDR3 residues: CASSRRSGANVLTF. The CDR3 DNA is TGTGCCAGCAGTCGTCGATCTGGGGCCAACGTCCTGACTTTC.

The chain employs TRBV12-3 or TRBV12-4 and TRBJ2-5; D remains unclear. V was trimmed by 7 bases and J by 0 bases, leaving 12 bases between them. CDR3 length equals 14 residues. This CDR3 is CASTLTAYQETQYF. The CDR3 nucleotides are TGTGCCAGCACCCTCACAGCGTACCAAGAGACCCAGTACTTC.

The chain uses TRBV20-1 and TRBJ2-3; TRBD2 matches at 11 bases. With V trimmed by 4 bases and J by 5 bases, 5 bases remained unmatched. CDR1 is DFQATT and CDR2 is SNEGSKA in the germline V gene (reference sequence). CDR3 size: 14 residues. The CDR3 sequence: CSATTSGVLDTQYF. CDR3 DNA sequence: TGCAGTGCTACGACTAGCGGGGTTTTAGATACGCAGTATTTT.

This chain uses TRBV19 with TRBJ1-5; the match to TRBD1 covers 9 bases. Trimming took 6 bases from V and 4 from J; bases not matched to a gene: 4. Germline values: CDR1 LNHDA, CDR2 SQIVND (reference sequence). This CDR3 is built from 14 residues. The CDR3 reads CASRGDRVNQPQHF. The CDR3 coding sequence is TGTGCCAGTAGGGGGGACAGGGTGAATCAGCCCCAGCATTTT.

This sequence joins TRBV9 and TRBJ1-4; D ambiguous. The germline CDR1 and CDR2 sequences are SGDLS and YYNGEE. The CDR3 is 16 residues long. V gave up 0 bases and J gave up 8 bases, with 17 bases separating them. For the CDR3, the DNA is TGTGCCAGCAGCGTAGACTCAAGAAGGGATGGAGAAAAACTGTTTTTT. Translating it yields CASSVDSRRDGEKLFF.

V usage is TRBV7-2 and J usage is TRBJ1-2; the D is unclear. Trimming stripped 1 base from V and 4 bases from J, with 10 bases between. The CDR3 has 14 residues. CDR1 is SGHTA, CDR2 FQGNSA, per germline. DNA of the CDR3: TGTGCCAGCAGCTTAGATTTGGGCAGCTATGGCTACACCTTC. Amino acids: CASSLDLGSYGYTF.

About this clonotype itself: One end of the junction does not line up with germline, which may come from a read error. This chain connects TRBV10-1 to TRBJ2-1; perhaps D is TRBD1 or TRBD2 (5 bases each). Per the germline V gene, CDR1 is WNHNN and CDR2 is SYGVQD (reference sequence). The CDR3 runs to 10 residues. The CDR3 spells CASRGAGNGF. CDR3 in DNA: TGCGCCAGCCGAGGGGCGGGCAATGGTTTC.

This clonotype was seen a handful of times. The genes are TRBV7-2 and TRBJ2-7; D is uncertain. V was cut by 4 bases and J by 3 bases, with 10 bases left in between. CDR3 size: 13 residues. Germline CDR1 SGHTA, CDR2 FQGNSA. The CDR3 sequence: CASSSSRNYEQYF. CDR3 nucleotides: TGTGCCAGCAGCTCCTCACGTAACTACGAGCAGTACTTC.

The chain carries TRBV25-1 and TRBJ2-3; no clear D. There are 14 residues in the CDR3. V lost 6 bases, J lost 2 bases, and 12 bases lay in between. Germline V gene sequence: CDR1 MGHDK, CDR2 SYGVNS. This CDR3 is CASSLVEYTDTQYF. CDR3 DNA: TGTGCCAGCAGCTTAGTAGAGTACACAGATACGCAGTATTTT.

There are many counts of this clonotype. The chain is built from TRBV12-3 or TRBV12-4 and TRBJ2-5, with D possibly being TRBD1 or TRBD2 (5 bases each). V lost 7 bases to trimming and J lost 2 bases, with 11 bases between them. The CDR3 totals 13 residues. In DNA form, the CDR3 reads TGTGCCAGCACCCCGGGACGGCAAGAGACCCAGTACTTC. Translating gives CASTPGRQETQYF.

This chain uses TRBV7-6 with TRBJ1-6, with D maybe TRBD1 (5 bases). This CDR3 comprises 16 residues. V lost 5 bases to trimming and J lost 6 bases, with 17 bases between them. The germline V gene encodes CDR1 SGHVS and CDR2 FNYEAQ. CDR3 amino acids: CASSMNTGPPNSPLHF. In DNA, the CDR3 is TGTGCCAGCAGCATGAATACAGGCCCCCCTAATTCACCCCTCCACTTT.

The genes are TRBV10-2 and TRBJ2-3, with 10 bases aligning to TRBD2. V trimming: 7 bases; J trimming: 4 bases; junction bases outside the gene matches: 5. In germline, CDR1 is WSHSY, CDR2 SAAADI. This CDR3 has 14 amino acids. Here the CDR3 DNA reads TGCGCCAGCACCCAGACTAGCGGGTCAGATACGCAGTATTTT. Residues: CASTQTSGSDTQYF.

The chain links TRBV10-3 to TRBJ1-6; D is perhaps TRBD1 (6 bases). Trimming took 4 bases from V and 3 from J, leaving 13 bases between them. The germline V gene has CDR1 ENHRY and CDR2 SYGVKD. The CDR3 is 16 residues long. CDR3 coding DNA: TGTGCCATCAGTGGCGCCAAGGACAGCTATAATTCACCCCTCCACTTT. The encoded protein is CAISGAKDSYNSPLHF.

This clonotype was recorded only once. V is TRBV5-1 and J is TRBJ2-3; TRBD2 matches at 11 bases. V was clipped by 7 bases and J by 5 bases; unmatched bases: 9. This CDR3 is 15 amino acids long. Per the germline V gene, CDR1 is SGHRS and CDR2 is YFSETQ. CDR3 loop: CASGISGGAGDTQYF. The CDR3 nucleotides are TGCGCCAGCGGCATTAGCGGGGGGGCCGGAGATACGCAGTATTTT.

CDR3 sequence reads: CASSLGIGNEQFF. For the CDR3, the DNA is TGTGCCAGCAGTTTAGGGATAGGCAATGAGCAGTTCTTC. The chain uses TRBV12-3 or TRBV12-4 and TRBJ2-1, with unresolved D. The CDR3 is made up of 13 amino acids. The V gene lost 1 base and the J gene lost 6 bases, with 7 bases spanning the gap.

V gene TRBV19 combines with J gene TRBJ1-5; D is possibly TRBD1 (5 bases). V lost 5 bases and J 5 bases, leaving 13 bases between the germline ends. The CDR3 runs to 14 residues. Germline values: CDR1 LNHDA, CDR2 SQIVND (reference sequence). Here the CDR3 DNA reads TGTGCCAGTAGTGGGACGGACTCTGATCAGCCCCAGCATTTT. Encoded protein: CASSGTDSDQPQHF.

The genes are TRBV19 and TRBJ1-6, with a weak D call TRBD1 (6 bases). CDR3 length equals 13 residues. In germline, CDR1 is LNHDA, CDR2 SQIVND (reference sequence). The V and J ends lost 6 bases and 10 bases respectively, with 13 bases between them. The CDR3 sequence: CASRTGQSSPLHF. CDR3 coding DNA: TGTGCCAGTAGGACCGGACAGTCCTCACCCCTCCACTTT.